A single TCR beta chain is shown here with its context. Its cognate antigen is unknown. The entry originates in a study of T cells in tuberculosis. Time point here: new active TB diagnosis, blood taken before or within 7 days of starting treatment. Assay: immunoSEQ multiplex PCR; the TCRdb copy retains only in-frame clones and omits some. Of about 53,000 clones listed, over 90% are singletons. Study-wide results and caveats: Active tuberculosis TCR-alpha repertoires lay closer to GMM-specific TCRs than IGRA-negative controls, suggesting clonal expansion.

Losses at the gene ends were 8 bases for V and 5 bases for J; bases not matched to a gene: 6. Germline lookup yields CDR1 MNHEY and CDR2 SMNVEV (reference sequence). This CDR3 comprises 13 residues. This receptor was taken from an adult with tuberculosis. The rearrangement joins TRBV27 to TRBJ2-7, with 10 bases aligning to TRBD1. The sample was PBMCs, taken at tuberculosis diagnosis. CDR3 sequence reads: CASRRTGGDEQYF. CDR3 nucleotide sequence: TGTGCCAGCCGAAGGACAGGGGGGGACGAGCAGTACTTC.